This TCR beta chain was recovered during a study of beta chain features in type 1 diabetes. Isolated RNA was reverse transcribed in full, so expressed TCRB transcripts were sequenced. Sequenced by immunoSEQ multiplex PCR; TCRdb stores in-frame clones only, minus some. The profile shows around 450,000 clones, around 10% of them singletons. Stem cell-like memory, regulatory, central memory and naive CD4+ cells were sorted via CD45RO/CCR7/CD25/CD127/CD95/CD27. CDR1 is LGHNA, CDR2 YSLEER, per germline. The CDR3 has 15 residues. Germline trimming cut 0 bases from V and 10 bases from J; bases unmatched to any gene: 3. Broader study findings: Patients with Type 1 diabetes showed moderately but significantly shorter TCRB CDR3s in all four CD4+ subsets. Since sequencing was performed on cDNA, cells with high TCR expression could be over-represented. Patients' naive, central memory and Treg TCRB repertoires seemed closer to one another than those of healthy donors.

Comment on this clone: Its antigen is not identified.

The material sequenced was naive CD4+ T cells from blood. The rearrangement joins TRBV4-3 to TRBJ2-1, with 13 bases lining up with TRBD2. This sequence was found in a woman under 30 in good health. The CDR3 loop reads CASSQEGLAGAEQFF. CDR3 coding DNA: TGCGCCAGCAGCCAAGAAGGACTAGCGGGGGCCGAGCAGTTCTTC.